This TCR beta chain was recorded in a study of vaccination effects on CD4 cells after COVID-19. Study-wide results and caveats: Of the vaccine-induced clones from healthy vaccinees, merely 1 of 255 recognized common cold coronaviruses as well. There was marked clonal contraction among infection- and vaccine-induced clones late after vaccination.

Produced via immunoSEQ multiplex PCR; TCRdb's table is partial and in-frame only. The table has fewer than 85,000 clones, roughly 79% seen once. The CDR3 extends over 13 amino acids. The germline gives CDR1 SGHNT, CDR2 YENEEA. Trimming removed 5 bases from V and 0 bases from J, with 6 bases in between. As for this clone: Antigen unknown.

Within the ViraFEST assay, antigen-specific CD4+ T cells underwent expansion with viral peptide pools prior to sequencing. Culture proceeded for more than nine days, and CD4+ T cells were then isolated. Prior SARS-CoV-2 infection was absent in the vaccine recipients, as shown by negative nucleocapsid antibodies. PBMC were cultured at under 2.5 million per well with around 10 IU/ml IL-2 and around 9.4 ug/ml peptides. At days 3 and 7, half of the medium was exchanged for IL-2 medium. The chain joins TRBV11-3 to TRBJ2-3; D is tentatively TRBD1 or TRBD2 (5 bases each). This TCR came from a human donor who received a COVID-19 vaccine. The sample in question was CD4+ T cells from PBMCs cultured with SARS-CoV-2 spike peptides, obtained before COVID-19 vaccination. This CDR3 is CASSGDSTDTQYF. As DNA, the CDR3 is TGTGCCAGCAGCGGGGACAGCACAGATACGCAGTATTTT.